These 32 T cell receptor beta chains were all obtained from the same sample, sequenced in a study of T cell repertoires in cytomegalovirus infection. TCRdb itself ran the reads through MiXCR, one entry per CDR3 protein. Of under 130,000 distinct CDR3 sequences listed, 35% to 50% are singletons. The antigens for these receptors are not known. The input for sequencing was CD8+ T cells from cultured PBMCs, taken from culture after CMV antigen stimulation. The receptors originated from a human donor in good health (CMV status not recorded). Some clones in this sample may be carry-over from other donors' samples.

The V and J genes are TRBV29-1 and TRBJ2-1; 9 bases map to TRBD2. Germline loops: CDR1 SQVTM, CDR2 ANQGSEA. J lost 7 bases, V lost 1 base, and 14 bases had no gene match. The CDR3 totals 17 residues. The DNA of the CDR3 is TGCAGCGTTGAAGGTCTAGAGTCGCGGGGGGGCGGGAATGAGCAGTTCTTC. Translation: CSVEGLESRGGGNEQFF.

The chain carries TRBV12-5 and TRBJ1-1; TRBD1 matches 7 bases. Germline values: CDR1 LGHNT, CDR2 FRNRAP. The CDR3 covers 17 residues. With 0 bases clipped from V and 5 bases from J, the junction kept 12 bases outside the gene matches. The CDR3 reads CASGLVDSTGVWTEAFF. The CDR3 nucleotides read TGTGCTAGTGGTTTGGTAGATTCAACAGGGGTTTGGACTGAAGCTTTCTTT.

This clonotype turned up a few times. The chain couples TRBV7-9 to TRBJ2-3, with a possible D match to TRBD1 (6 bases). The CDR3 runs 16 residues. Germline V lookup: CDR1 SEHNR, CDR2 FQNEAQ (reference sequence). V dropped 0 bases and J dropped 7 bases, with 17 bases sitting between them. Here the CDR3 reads CASSLAGRGLRNTQYF. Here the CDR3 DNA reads TGTGCCAGCAGCTTAGCGGGCAGGGGATTGAGAAATACGCAGTATTTT. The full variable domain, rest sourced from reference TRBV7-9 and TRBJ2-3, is DTGVSQNPRHKITKRGQNVTFRCDPISEHNRLYWYRQTLGQGPEFLTYFQNEAQLEKSRLLSDRFSAERPKGSFSTLEIQRTEQGDSAMYLCASSLAGRGLRNTQYFGPGTRLTVL.

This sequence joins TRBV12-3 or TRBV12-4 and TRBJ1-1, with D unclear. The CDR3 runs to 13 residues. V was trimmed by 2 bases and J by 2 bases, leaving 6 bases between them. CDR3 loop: CASSLMGNTEAFF. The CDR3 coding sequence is TGTGCCAGCAGTTTAATGGGTAACACTGAAGCTTTCTTT.

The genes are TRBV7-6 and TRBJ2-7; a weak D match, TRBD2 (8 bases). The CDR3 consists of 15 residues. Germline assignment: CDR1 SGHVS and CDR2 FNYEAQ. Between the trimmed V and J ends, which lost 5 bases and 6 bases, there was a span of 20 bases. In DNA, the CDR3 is TGTGCCAGCAGCCCGGGGGGGACAGAGGTCGGCGAGCAGTACTTC. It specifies CASSPGGTEVGEQYF.

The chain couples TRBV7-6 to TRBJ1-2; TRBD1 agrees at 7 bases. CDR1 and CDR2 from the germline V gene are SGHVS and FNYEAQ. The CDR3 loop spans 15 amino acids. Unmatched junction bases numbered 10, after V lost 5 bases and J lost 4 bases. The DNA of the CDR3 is TGTGCCAGCAGCCCCGAGACAGGGCCGATCTATGGCTACACCTTC. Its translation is CASSPETGPIYGYTF.

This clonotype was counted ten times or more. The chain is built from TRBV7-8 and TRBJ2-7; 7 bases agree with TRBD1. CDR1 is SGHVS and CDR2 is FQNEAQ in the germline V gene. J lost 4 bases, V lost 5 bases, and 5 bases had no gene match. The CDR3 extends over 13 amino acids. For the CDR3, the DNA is TGTGCCAGCAGCGACGGCAGGGGGTACGAGCAGTACTTC. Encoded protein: CASSDGRGYEQYF.

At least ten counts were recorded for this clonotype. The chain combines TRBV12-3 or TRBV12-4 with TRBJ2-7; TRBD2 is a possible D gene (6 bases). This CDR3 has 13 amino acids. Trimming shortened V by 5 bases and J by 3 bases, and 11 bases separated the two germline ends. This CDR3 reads CASSTGTFYEQYF. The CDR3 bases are TGTGCCAGCAGTACCGGGACTTTCTACGAGCAGTACTTC.

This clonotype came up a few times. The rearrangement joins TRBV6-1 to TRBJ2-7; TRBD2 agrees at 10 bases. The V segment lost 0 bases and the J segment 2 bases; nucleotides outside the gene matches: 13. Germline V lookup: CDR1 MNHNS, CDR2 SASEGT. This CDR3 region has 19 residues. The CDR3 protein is CASSEARQLAGVLTYEQYF. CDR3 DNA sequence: TGTGCCAGCAGTGAAGCCCGTCAGCTAGCGGGGGTTCTCACCTACGAGCAGTACTTC.

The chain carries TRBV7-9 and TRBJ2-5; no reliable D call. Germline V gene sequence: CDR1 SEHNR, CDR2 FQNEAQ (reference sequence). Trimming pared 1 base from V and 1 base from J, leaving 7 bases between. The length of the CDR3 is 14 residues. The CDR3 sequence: CASSLVRSQETQYF. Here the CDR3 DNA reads TGTGCCAGCAGCTTAGTCAGGTCCCAAGAGACCCAGTACTTC.

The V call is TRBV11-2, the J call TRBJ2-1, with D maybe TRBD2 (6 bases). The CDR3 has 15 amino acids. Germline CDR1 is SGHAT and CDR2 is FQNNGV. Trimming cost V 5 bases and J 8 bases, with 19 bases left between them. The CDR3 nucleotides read TGTGCCAGCAGCCGAGGGACTGGCCCTGGGTATGAGCAGTTCTTC. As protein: CASSRGTGPGYEQFF.

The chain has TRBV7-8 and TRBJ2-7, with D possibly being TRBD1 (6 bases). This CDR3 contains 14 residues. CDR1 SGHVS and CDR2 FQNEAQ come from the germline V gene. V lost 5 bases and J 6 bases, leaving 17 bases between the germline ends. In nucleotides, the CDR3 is TGTGCCAGCAGCCAAGGATTTACAGGGAGCGAGCAGTACTTC. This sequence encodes CASSQGFTGSEQYF.

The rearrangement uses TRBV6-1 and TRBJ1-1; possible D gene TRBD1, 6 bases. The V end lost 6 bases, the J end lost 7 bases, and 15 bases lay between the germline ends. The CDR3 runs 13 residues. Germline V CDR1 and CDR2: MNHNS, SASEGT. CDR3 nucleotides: TGTGCCAGCAGCCTAAGGGGGAGCAGTGAAGCTTTCTTT. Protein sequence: CASSLRGSSEAFF.

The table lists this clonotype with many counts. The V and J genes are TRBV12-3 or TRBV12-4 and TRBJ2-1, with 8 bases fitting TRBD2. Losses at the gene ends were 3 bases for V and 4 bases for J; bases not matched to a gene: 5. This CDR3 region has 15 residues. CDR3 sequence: CASSFRGGLYNEQFF. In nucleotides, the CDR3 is TGTGCCAGCAGTTTTCGGGGGGGCTTATACAATGAGCAGTTCTTC.

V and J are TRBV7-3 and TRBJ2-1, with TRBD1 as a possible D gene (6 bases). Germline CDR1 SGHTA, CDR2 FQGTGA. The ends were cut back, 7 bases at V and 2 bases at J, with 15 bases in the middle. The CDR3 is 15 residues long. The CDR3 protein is CASILKGGPYNEQFF. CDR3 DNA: TGTGCCAGCATCCTGAAAGGGGGTCCCTACAATGAGCAGTTCTTC.

The CDR3: CASSITSGGALYNEQFF. The CDR3 nucleotides read TGTGCCAGTAGTATAACTAGCGGGGGGGCATTGTACAATGAGCAGTTCTTC. The genes are TRBV19 and TRBJ2-1; TRBD2 aligns across 13 bases. Germline V gives CDR1 LNHDA, CDR2 SQIVND (reference sequence). The CDR3 is 17 amino acids. Trimming at V came to 2 bases and at J to 4 bases, leaving 5 bases not matched to a gene. Combining the CDR3 with reference TRBV19 and TRBJ2-1 gives the whole variable domain DGGITQSPKYLFRKEGQNVTLSCEQNLNHDAMYWYRQDPGQGLRLIYYSQIVNDFQKGDIAEGYSVSREKKESFPLTVTSAQKNPTAFYLCASSITSGGALYNEQFFGPGTRLTVL.

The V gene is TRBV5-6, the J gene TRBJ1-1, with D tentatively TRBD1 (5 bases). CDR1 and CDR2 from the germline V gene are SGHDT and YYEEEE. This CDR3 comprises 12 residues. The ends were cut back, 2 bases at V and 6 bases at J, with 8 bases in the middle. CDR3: CASSFQGPEAFF. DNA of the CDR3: TGTGCCAGCAGCTTTCAGGGCCCTGAAGCTTTCTTT.

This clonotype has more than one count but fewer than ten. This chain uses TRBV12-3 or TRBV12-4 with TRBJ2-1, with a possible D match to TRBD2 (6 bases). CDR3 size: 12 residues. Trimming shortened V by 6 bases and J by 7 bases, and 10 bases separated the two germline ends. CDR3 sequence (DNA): TGTGCCAGCAGGGGGGGACTGAATGAGCAGTTCTTC. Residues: CASRGGLNEQFF.

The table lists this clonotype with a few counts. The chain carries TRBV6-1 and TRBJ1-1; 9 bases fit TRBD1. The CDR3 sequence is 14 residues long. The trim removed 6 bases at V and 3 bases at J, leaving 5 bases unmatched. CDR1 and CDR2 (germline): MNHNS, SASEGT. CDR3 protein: CASRGTGSHTEAFF. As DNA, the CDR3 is TGTGCCAGCAGGGGGACAGGGAGTCACACTGAAGCTTTCTTT.

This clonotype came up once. The CDR3 protein is CASSLVFVGGETQYF. For the CDR3, the DNA is TGTGCCAGCAGTTTGGTTTTCGTGGGAGGGGAGACCCAGTACTTC. This chain uses TRBV28 with TRBJ2-5, with 7 bases that match TRBD2. V was clipped by 3 bases and J by 5 bases; unmatched bases: 9. CDR1 is MDHEN, CDR2 SYDVKM, per germline. This CDR3 contains 15 residues.

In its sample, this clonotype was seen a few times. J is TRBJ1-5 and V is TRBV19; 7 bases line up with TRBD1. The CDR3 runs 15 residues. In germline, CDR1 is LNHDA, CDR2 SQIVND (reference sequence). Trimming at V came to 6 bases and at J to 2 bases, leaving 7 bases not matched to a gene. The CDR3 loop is CASSDRAQGNQPQHF. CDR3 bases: TGTGCCAGTAGCGACAGGGCACAGGGCAATCAGCCCCAGCATTTT.

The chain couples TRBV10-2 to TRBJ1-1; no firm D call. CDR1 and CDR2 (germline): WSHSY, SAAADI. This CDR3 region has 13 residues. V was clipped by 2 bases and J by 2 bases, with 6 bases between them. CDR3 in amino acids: CASSEGYNTEAFF. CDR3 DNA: TGCGCCAGCAGTGAGGGGTACAACACTGAAGCTTTCTTT.

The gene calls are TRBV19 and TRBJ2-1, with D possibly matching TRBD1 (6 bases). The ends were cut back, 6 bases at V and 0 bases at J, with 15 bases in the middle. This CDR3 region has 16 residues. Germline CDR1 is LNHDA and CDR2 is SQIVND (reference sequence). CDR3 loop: CASSFFGDISYNEQFF. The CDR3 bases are TGTGCCAGTAGCTTCTTCGGGGACATCTCCTACAATGAGCAGTTCTTC.

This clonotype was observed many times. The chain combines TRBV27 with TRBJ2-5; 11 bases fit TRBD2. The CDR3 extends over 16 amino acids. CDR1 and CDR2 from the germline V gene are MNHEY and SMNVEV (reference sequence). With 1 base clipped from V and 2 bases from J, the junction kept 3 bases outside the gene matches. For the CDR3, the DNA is TGTGCCAGCAGTTTATGGCTAGCGGGGGGACAAGAGACCCAGTACTTC. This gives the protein CASSLWLAGGQETQYF.

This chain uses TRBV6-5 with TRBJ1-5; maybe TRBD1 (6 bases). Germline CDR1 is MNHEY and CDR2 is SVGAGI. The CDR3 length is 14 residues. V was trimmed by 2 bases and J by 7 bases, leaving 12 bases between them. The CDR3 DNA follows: TGTGCCAGCAGTTACCGGACACAGGGACAGCCCCAGCATTTT. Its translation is CASSYRTQGQPQHF.

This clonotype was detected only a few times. CDR3 in DNA: TGTGCCAGCAGCCGACGTCTAACGGGGGAGACCCAGTACTTC. This sequence encodes CASSRRLTGETQYF. The chain links TRBV12-3 or TRBV12-4 to TRBJ2-5; perhaps TRBD2 as D (5 bases). This CDR3 has 14 amino acids. Trimming shortened V by 6 bases and J by 5 bases, and 16 bases separated the two germline ends.

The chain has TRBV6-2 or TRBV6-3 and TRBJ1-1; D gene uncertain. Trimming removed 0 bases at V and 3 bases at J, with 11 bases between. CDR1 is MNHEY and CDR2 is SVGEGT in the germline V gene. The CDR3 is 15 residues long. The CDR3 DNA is TGTGCCAGCAGTTACTCGAGGGCTATGCACACTGAAGCTTTCTTT. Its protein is CASSYSRAMHTEAFF.

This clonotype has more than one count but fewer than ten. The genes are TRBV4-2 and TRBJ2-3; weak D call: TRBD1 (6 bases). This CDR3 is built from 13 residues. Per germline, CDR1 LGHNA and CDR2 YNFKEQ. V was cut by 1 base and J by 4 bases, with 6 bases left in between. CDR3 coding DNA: TGTGCCAGCAGCCAAGGGGGGCCAGATACGCAGTATTTT. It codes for CASSQGGPDTQYF.

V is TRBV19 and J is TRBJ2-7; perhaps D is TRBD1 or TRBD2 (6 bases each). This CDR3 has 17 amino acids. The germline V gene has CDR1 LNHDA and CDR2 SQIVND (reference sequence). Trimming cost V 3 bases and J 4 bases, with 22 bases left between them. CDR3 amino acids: CASSIFGGQDMEYEQYF. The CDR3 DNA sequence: TGTGCCAGTAGTATCTTCGGGGGCCAGGACATGGAGTACGAGCAGTACTTC.

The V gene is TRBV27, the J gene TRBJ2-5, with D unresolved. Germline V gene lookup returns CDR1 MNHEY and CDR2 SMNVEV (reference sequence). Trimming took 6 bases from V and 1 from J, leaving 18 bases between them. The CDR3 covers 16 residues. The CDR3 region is CASRSNWVTSQETQYF. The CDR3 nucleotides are TGTGCCAGCAGATCGAATTGGGTTACCTCCCAAGAGACCCAGTACTTC.

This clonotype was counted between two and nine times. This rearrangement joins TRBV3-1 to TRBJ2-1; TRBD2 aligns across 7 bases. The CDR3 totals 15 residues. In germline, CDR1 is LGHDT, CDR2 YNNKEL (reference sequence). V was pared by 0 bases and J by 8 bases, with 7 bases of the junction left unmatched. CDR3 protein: CASSQESAGLDEQFF. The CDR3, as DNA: TGTGCCAGCAGCCAAGAATCAGCGGGGCTGGATGAGCAGTTCTTC.

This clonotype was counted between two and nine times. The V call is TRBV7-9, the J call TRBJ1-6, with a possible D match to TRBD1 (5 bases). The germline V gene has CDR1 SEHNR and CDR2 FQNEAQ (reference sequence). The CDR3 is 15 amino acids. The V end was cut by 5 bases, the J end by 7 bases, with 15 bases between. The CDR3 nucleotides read TGTGCCAGCAGCCCCTCGGCAGGGTTCAATTCACCCCTCCACTTT. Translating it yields CASSPSAGFNSPLHF.